A single sample is the source of the 19 T cell receptor beta chains below, sequenced in a study of post-analysis software for immune sequencing data. Overall study results and limits: Patients showed TRBV5-6, TRBV5-1 and TRBV20-1 among four to six TRBV segments more frequent than in controls.

Unique molecular identifiers tagged the TCR beta cDNA libraries. In TCRdb, the PCR reads were re-called with MiXCR into one record per CDR3 protein. The repertoire holds around 260,000 distinct CDR3 sequences, with 36% as singletons. Their target antigens are unknown. Sequencing was carried out using blood. The receptors here all came from a girl aged 5 to 17 with multiple sclerosis.

This clonotype was observed many times. The chain links TRBV7-2 to TRBJ2-5, with 12 bases fitting TRBD2. V shed 4 bases and J 4 bases; nucleotides not matched to a gene: 7. CDR3 length: 16 residues. The germline V gene has CDR1 SGHTA and CDR2 FQGNSA. This chain's CDR3 is CASSSGLAGSVETQYF. As DNA, the CDR3 is TGTGCCAGCAGCTCAGGACTAGCGGGGTCGGTAGAGACCCAGTACTTC.

The rearrangement joins TRBV28 to TRBJ1-5; D possibly corresponds to TRBD1 (6 bases). Per germline, CDR1 MDHEN and CDR2 SYDVKM. V was clipped by 9 bases and J by 4 bases, with 19 bases between them. There are 15 residues in the CDR3. CDR3 loop: CASNGPGTSNQPQHF. The DNA of the CDR3 is TGTGCCAGTAATGGACCCGGGACAAGTAATCAGCCCCAGCATTTT.

The table lists this clonotype with many counts. This rearrangement joins TRBV6-1 to TRBJ2-1; D remains unclear. The V and J ends lost 6 bases and 4 bases respectively, with 7 bases between them. The CDR3 consists of 12 residues. Germline assignment: CDR1 MNHNS and CDR2 SASEGT. As DNA, the CDR3 is TGTGCCAGCAGGGCCGGATACAATGAGCAGTTCTTC. Translating it yields CASRAGYNEQFF.

This clonotype was recorded once. The V call is TRBV5-1, the J call TRBJ2-1; D not resolved. Germline values: CDR1 SGHRS, CDR2 YFSETQ. This CDR3 region has 11 residues. V lost 4 bases and J lost 7, with 6 bases in between. CDR3 sequence reads: CASSEANEQFF. CDR3 DNA: TGCGCCAGCAGCGAAGCTAATGAGCAGTTCTTC.

This chain uses TRBV20-1 with TRBJ2-5, with 7 bases aligning to TRBD1. CDR1 and CDR2 (germline): DFQATT, SNEGSKA (reference sequence). CDR3 length: 15 amino acids. V shed 1 base and J 1 base; nucleotides not matched to a gene: 6. CDR3 residues: CSARVPRQGQETQYF. Here the CDR3 DNA reads TGCAGTGCTAGAGTCCCACGACAGGGCCAAGAGACCCAGTACTTC.

This clonotype has only a few counts. A clone one base away is much larger, so this may be a read error. V gene TRBV5-1 combines with J gene TRBJ1-1; D is unresolved. V lost 0 bases and J 5 bases, leaving 8 bases between the germline ends. CDR1 is SGHRS and CDR2 is YFSETQ in the germline V gene. This CDR3 has 13 amino acids. CDR3 residues: CASSLDSETEAFF. The CDR3, as DNA: TGCGCCAGCAGCTTGGATTCAGAGACTGAAGCTTTCTTT.

This clonotype was counted ten times or more. The rearrangement uses TRBV20-1 and TRBJ2-7, with TRBD1 identical over 10 bases. Trimming cost V 5 bases and J 6 bases; bases outside gene matches: 4. Germline V gene data show CDR1 as DFQATT and CDR2 as SNEGSKA (reference sequence). CDR3 length: 12 amino acids. CDR3: CSASDRGREQYF. In DNA, the CDR3 is TGCAGTGCTTCCGACAGGGGGCGCGAGCAGTACTTC.

A remark on this clonotype: This may arise from a read error, as a much more abundant clone is one base away. Here the CDR3 reads CSASLTGYDEQFF. CDR3 DNA sequence: TGCAGTGCTAGTCTGACCGGGTACGATGAGCAGTTCTTC. The gene calls are TRBV20-1 and TRBJ2-1, with D hard to call. V lost 3 bases and J 8 bases, leaving 14 bases between the germline ends. CDR1 and CDR2 from the germline V gene are DFQATT and SNEGSKA (reference sequence). This CDR3 region has 13 residues.

The sample holds many counts of this clonotype. The chain couples TRBV24-1 to TRBJ1-6; 7 bases line up with TRBD1. CDR1 and CDR2 (germline): KGHDR, SFDVKD. The CDR3 runs 13 residues. J lost 7 bases, V lost 7 bases, and 3 bases had no gene match. CDR3 DNA: TGTGCCACCAGGTCGACAGGGAATTCACCCCTCCACTTT. Protein product: CATRSTGNSPLHF.

This clonotype was seen at least ten times. The V gene is TRBV7-3, the J gene TRBJ1-2; D perhaps matches TRBD1 (5 bases). In germline, CDR1 is SGHTA, CDR2 FQGTGA. The CDR3 has 17 amino acids. Trimming pared 5 bases from V and 0 bases from J, leaving 19 bases between. The CDR3 nucleotides are TGTGCCAGCAGCCCCCTGAAACGGGCAGGGACTAACTATGGCTACACCTTC. This sequence encodes CASSPLKRAGTNYGYTF. Using reference TRBV7-3 and TRBJ1-2 for the parts outside the CDR3, the full variable domain is GAGVSQTPSNKVTEKGKYVELRCDPISGHTALYWYRQSLGQGPEFLIYFQGTGAADDSGLPNDRFFAVRPEGSVSTLKIQRTERGDSAVYLCASSPLKRAGTNYGYTFGSGTRLTVV.

This clonotype has more than one count but fewer than ten. The V and J genes are TRBV27 and TRBJ1-1, with a weak D call TRBD1 (6 bases). The V end was cut by 6 bases, the J end by 5 bases, with 25 bases between. Looked up from germline, CDR1 is MNHEY and CDR2 is SMNVEV (reference sequence). The CDR3 loop spans 17 amino acids. CDR3 sequence reads: CASSPIPLRGRGTEAFF. DNA of the CDR3: TGTGCCAGCAGCCCTATCCCCTTAAGGGGGAGGGGGACTGAAGCTTTCTTT.

This clonotype has at least ten counts. This chain connects TRBV6-6 to TRBJ1-2; D gene uncertain. The CDR3 runs to 15 residues. CDR1 MNHNY and CDR2 SVGAGI come from the germline V gene (reference sequence). V gave up 7 bases and J gave up 0 bases, with 15 bases separating them. The CDR3 DNA reads as TGTGCCAGCACCCTCCATGCAAGAACTAACTATGGCTACACCTTC. Translating it yields CASTLHARTNYGYTF.

The V call is TRBV19, the J call TRBJ2-1; tentative D call: TRBD2 (7 bases). V was trimmed by 5 bases and J by 7 bases, leaving 21 bases between them. The CDR3 totals 16 residues. CDR1 is LNHDA and CDR2 is SQIVND in the germline V gene (reference sequence). CDR3 amino acids: CASSLGEGVGLNEQFF. CDR3 in DNA: TGTGCCAGTAGTCTCGGGGAGGGGGTGGGCTTGAATGAGCAGTTCTTC. Full variable domain (missing parts from reference TRBV19 and TRBJ2-1): DGGITQSPKYLFRKEGQNVTLSCEQNLNHDAMYWYRQDPGQGLRLIYYSQIVNDFQKGDIAEGYSVSREKKESFPLTVTSAQKNPTAFYLCASSLGEGVGLNEQFFGPGTRLTVL.

This clonotype was recorded at least ten times. This rearrangement joins TRBV10-3 to TRBJ2-5, with 9 bases identical to TRBD2. The CDR3 consists of 15 residues. Germline CDR1 and CDR2: ENHRY and SYGVKD. Germline trimming cut 2 bases from V and 3 bases from J; bases unmatched to any gene: 4. The CDR3 DNA sequence: TGTGCCATCAGTGAGGCTCCTAGCGGGAAAGAGACCCAGTACTTC. This codes for CAISEAPSGKETQYF.

The chain has TRBV15 and TRBJ1-2, with D perhaps TRBD1 (6 bases). Germline V lookup: CDR1 LNHNV, CDR2 YYDKDF (reference sequence). V gave up 1 base and J gave up 2 bases, with 11 bases separating them. The CDR3 spans 15 residues. The CDR3 coding sequence is TGTGCCACCAGCAGAGCTCAGGGGACGAACTATGGCTACACCTTC. This sequence encodes CATSRAQGTNYGYTF.

In this sample, this clonotype turned up many times. The chain joins TRBV2 to TRBJ2-1; TRBD1 is a possible D gene (7 bases). Germline assignment: CDR1 SNHLY and CDR2 FYNNEI. The CDR3 totals 14 residues. V lost 4 bases, J lost 7 bases, and 14 bases lay in between. As DNA, the CDR3 is TGTGCCAGCAGTGCACAGGGGAGGAGAAATGAGCAGTTCTTC. Its translation is CASSAQGRRNEQFF.

This chain links TRBV6-1 with TRBJ2-7, with D possibly being TRBD2 (5 bases). The J call could be wrong; TRBJ2-5 is a better fit for the DNA end. Germline V gene data show CDR1 as MNHNS and CDR2 as SASEGT. This CDR3 is built from 16 residues. The CDR3 bases are TGTGCCAGCAGTGAAGACGGACTCTACGAACGAGAGACCCAGTACTTC. Amino acids: CASSEDGLYERETQYF.

The rearrangement uses TRBV21-1 and TRBJ2-2; the tabulated D call, TRBD2, remains unverified against the DNA. TRBV21-1 is a pseudogene segment. This CDR3 has 18 amino acids. CDR3: CASSNGASGSVNTGELFF. CDR3 in DNA: TGTGCCAGCAGCAACGGGGCTAGCGGGAGTGTGAACACCGGGGAGCTGTTTTTT.

This clonotype has only a few counts. This sequence joins TRBV7-2 and TRBJ2-5, with unresolved D. The DNA end lines up better with TRBJ2-7; the J call may be wrong. Germline CDR1 and CDR2: SGHTA and FQGNSA. The CDR3 has 12 amino acids. This CDR3 reads CASSLLGHEQYF. CDR3 coding DNA: TGTGCCAGCAGCTTGTTGGGCCACGAGCAGTACTTC.